There are a few counts of the clone carrying this T cell receptor (beta chain). The sample comes from a study of blood T cell repertoires in COVID-19. Study context: In each case, the material was cDNA or gDNA derived from T cells, B-cell-depleted T cells, or PBMCs.

In the authors' methods: Amplified reference gene primers provided the basis for estimating nucleated cell counts. Sequencing was performed with immunoSEQ multiplex PCR; in TCRdb, only in-frame clones are kept and a portion is missing. V and J calls plus clone size are reproduced from that table; the DNA served to infer D and trimming. The table shows around 120,000 clones, with roughly 81% occurring only once. The CDR3 contains 15 residues. V shed 5 bases and J shed 5 bases, with 16 bases lying between them. Per germline, CDR1 LNHDA and CDR2 SQIVND (reference sequence). Sequenced input: peripheral blood. This receptor was taken from a human donor in a cohort sampled during active COVID-19. The chain combines TRBV19 with TRBJ1-5, with a tentative D call TRBD1 (5 bases). The CDR3 reads CASSLVSGLDQPQHF. The DNA of the CDR3 is TGTGCCAGTAGTTTAGTGTCAGGGCTCGATCAGCCCCAGCATTTT.